A single sample is the source of the 14 T cell receptor beta chains below, sequenced in a study of blood T cell repertoires in COVID-19 (dated by TCRdb to 2020 to 2022). The library relied on the immunoSEQ multiplex PCR assay. In TCRdb, the immuneACCESS table is reduced to in-frame sequences with V and J assigned. These tables do not hold every clone; where another copy was compared, an unresolved V gene accounts for under half, and the others remain unexplained. Counted in this sample were 82,000 or so clones; around nine tenths of them appeared once. The top ten hold approximately 1% of the sample. Sequenced material: PBMCs or T cells enriched from blood (not recorded which). The receptors come from a woman in her 50s with acute COVID-19.

The chain has TRBV2 and TRBJ2-3; 9 bases line up with TRBD2. The trim removed 10 bases at V and 3 bases at J, leaving 20 bases unmatched. The CDR3 totals 18 residues. Looked up from germline, CDR1 is SNHLY and CDR2 is FYNNEI. CDR3 loop: CATVPGQKIAGETDTQYF. The DNA of the CDR3 is TGTGCCACCGTCCCGGGACAGAAAATAGCGGGAGAAACAGATACGCAGTATTTT. Combining the CDR3 with reference TRBV2 and TRBJ2-3 gives the whole variable domain EPEVTQTPSHQVTQMGQEVILRCVPISNHLYFYWYRQILGQKVEFLVSFYNNEISEKSEIFDDQFSVERPDGSNFTLKIRSTKLEDSAMYFCATVPGQKIAGETDTQYFGPGTRLTVL.

V gene TRBV19 combines with J gene TRBJ1-6; TRBD1 matches at 8 bases. CDR3 length: 17 residues. Germline V gives CDR1 LNHDA, CDR2 SQIVND (reference sequence). Trimming cost V 4 bases and J 9 bases; bases outside gene matches: 14. CDR3 amino acids: CASSSYRDRPLGSPLHF. The CDR3 DNA follows: TGTGCCAGTAGTAGCTACCGGGACAGGCCATTGGGTTCACCCCTCCACTTT.

This rearrangement joins TRBV7-8 to TRBJ1-1; D not certain. In germline, CDR1 is SGHVS, CDR2 FQNEAQ. CDR3 size: 14 residues. The V gene lost 1 base and the J gene lost 1 base, with 7 bases spanning the gap. The CDR3 DNA reads as TGTGCCAGCAGCTTAGACGGAGAGAACACTGAAGCTTTCTTT. This sequence encodes CASSLDGENTEAFF.

The chain recombines TRBV5-6 with TRBJ1-6; D possibly corresponds to TRBD1 (6 bases). Germline V gene sequence: CDR1 SGHDT, CDR2 YYEEEE. CDR3 length equals 16 residues. Trimming shortened V by 5 bases and J by 5 bases, and 17 bases separated the two germline ends. CDR3 DNA sequence: TGTGCCAGCAGGAGCTTGGGGGACACTGATAATTCACCCCTCCACTTT. The encoded protein is CASRSLGDTDNSPLHF.

The gene calls are TRBV4-1 and TRBJ2-7, with 9 bases lining up with TRBD2. The CDR3 loop spans 15 amino acids. CDR1 MGHRA and CDR2 YSYEKL come from the germline V gene. V was clipped by 4 bases and J by 7 bases; unmatched bases: 11. The CDR3 spells CASSRTSGSSEEQYF. CDR3 nucleotides: TGCGCCAGCAGCCGTACTAGCGGGTCCAGCGAAGAGCAGTACTTC.

This sequence joins TRBV6-5 and TRBJ2-7; a possible D gene is TRBD2 (6 bases). The V end was cut by 5 bases, the J end by 3 bases, with 17 bases between. Germline lookup yields CDR1 MNHEY and CDR2 SVGAGI. This CDR3 spans 15 amino acids. This CDR3 is CASSTPGGGDYEQYF. CDR3 sequence (DNA): TGTGCCAGCAGTACCCCAGGCGGAGGGGACTACGAGCAGTACTTC.

The chain uses TRBV6-2 or TRBV6-3 and TRBJ2-7, with 12 bases lining up with TRBD2. V dropped 5 bases and J dropped 9; count of bases not matched to a gene: 11. CDR1 is MNHEY and CDR2 is SVGEGT in the germline V gene. The CDR3 runs to 15 residues. CDR3 residues: CASSIGLAGTSGQYF. The CDR3 region has the DNA TGTGCCAGCAGTATAGGACTAGCGGGAACCTCGGGGCAGTACTTC.

The rearrangement links TRBV29-1 to TRBJ2-2; tentative D call: TRBD2 (6 bases). The CDR3 is 14 amino acids. Germline-derived CDR1 and CDR2 are SQVTM and ANQGSEA. V was pared by 7 bases and J by 1 base, with 13 bases between. This CDR3 reads CSGSGLENTGELFF. The CDR3 DNA is TGCAGCGGCTCGGGACTGGAGAACACCGGGGAGCTGTTTTTT.

The V gene is TRBV27, the J gene TRBJ2-1; TRBD2 aligns across 14 bases. The CDR3 totals 15 residues. V dropped 4 bases and J dropped 10; count of bases not matched to a gene: 6. CDR1 and CDR2 (germline): MNHEY, SMNVEV (reference sequence). DNA of the CDR3: TGTGCCAGCAGTTGGACTAGCGGGAGGCCCGGGGAGCAGTTCTTC. Translated: CASSWTSGRPGEQFF.

The chain has TRBV11-2 and TRBJ2-1, with TRBD2 matching over 7 bases. Germline V gene data show CDR1 as SGHAT and CDR2 as FQNNGV. This CDR3 region has 15 residues. Trimming took 1 base from V and 7 from J; bases not matched to a gene: 7. Here the CDR3 reads CASSLVSGLTNEQFF. CDR3 in DNA: TGTGCCAGCAGCTTAGTTAGCGGGTTAACTAATGAGCAGTTCTTC.

The chain has TRBV12-5 and TRBJ2-7, with 9 bases aligning to TRBD1. Germline lookup yields CDR1 LGHNT and CDR2 FRNRAP. The ends lost 0 bases at V and 2 bases at J; junction bases unmatched: 8. The CDR3 runs to 17 residues. The CDR3 DNA follows: TGTGCTAGTGGTTTGGTACGTGGACAGGGGAGGACCTACGAGCAGTACTTC. Its protein product is CASGLVRGQGRTYEQYF.

V is TRBV9 and J is TRBJ2-3; 12 nucleotides align to TRBD2. Per the germline V gene, CDR1 is SGDLS and CDR2 is YYNGEE. The CDR3 totals 21 residues. J lost 1 base, V lost 3 bases, and 18 bases had no gene match. The chain's CDR3 is CASSGPPSGRAWSIGTDTQYF. The CDR3 bases are TGTGCCAGCAGCGGCCCCCCTAGCGGGAGGGCCTGGTCGATTGGCACAGATACGCAGTATTTT.

The rearrangement uses TRBV9 and TRBJ2-1; possibly TRBD2 for D (5 bases). Trimming pared 4 bases from V and 1 base from J, leaving 21 bases between. The CDR3 is 18 amino acids. Germline CDR1 and CDR2: SGDLS and YYNGEE. CDR3 residues: CASSLEGPDYHSYNEQFF. The CDR3, as DNA: TGTGCCAGCAGCCTCGAGGGCCCTGACTACCATTCCTACAATGAGCAGTTCTTC.

In this sample, this clone turned up a few times. The rearrangement uses TRBV7-2 and TRBJ2-3; D may be TRBD1 (6 bases). Germline V gene data show CDR1 as SGHTA and CDR2 as FQGNSA. Trimming took off 1 base at V and 2 bases at J, with 10 bases between the two ends. The CDR3 is made up of 15 amino acids. CDR3 DNA sequence: TGTGCCAGCAGCTTAGGGACAGAACCCACAGATACGCAGTATTTT. This translates into CASSLGTEPTDTQYF.